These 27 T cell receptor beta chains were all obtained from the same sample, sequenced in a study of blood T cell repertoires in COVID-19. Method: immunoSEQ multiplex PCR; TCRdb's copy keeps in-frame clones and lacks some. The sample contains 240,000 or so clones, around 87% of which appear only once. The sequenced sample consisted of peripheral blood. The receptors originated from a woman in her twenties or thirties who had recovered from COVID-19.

In nucleotides, the CDR3 is TGTGCCAGCAGCTTCGGAGGCCTGAACACCGGGGAGCTGTTTTTT. As protein: CASSFGGLNTGELFF. The chain recombines TRBV7-3 with TRBJ2-2; D may be TRBD2 (5 bases). The V gene lost 3 bases and the J gene lost 1 base, with 9 bases spanning the gap. Germline CDR1 and CDR2: SGHTA and FQGTGA. This CDR3 has 15 residues.

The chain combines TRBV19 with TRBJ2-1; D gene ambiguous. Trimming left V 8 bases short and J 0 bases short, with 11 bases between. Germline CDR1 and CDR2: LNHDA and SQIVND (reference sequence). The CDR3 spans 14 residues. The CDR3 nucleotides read TGTGCCAGTTCCGTTGGCTTCTCCTACAATGAGCAGTTCTTC. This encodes CASSVGFSYNEQFF. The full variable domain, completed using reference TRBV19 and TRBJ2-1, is DGGITQSPKYLFRKEGQNVTLSCEQNLNHDAMYWYRQDPGQGLRLIYYSQIVNDFQKGDIAEGYSVSREKKESFPLTVTSAQKNPTAFYLCASSVGFSYNEQFFGPGTRLTVL.

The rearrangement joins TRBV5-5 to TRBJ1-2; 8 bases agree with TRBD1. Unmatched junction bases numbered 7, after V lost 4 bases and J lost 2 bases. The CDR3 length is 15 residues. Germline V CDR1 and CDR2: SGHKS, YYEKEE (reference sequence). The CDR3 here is CASSLARGLNYGYTF. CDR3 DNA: TGTGCCAGCAGCCTCGCCAGGGGGCTCAACTATGGCTACACCTTC.

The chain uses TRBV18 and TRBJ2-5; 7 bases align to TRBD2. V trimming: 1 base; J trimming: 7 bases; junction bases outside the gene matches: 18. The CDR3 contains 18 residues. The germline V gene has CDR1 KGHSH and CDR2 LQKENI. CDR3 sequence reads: CASSPLFSSTERGRTQYF. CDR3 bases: TGTGCCAGCTCACCACTCTTTAGTTCTACCGAGCGGGGACGGACCCAGTACTTC. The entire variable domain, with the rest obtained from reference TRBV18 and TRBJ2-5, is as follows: NAGVMQNPRHLVRRRGQEARLRCSPMKGHSHVYWYRQLPEEGLKFMVYLQKENIIDESGMPKERFSAEFPKEGPSILRIQQVVRGDSAAYFCASSPLFSSTERGRTQYFGPGTRLLVL.

CDR3 loop: CASSYTGTGGEAFF. The CDR3 DNA reads TGTGCCAGCAGCTATACCGGGACAGGGGGTGAAGCTTTCTTT. This chain uses TRBV6-5 with TRBJ1-1, with 11 bases matching TRBD1. CDR1 and CDR2 (germline): MNHEY, SVGAGI. V lost 6 bases and J lost 7; bases outside the gene matches: 7. CDR3 length: 14 residues.

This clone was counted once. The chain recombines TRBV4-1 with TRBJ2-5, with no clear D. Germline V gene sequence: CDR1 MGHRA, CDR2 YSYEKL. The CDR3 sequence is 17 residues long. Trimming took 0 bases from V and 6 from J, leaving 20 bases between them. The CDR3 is CASSQDAAVTGKKTQYF. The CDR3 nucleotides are TGCGCCAGCAGCCAAGATGCGGCAGTCACCGGTAAAAAGACCCAGTACTTC.

This CDR3 reads CASVSLREGASEAFF. CDR3 DNA sequence: TGTGCCAGCGTATCCCTCCGGGAGGGGGCTTCTGAAGCTTTCTTT. The rearrangement links TRBV6-5 to TRBJ1-1; 7 bases fit TRBD1. The junction had 15 bases not matched to a gene; V was cut back by 8 bases and J by 6 bases. The CDR3 contains 15 residues. The germline V gene encodes CDR1 MNHEY and CDR2 SVGAGI.

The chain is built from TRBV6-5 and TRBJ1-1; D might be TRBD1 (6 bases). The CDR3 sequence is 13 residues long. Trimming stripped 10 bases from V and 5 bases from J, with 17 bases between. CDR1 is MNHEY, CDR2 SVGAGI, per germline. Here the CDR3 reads CATADRGKTEAFF. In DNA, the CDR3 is TGTGCCACCGCGGACAGAGGAAAGACTGAAGCTTTCTTT.

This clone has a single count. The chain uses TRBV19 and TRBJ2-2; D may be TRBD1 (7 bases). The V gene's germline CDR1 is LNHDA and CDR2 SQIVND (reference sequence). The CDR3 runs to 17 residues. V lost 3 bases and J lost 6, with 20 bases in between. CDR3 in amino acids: CASSMGYRQGGPGELFF. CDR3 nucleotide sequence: TGTGCCAGTAGTATGGGGTACCGTCAGGGGGGCCCCGGGGAGCTGTTTTTT.

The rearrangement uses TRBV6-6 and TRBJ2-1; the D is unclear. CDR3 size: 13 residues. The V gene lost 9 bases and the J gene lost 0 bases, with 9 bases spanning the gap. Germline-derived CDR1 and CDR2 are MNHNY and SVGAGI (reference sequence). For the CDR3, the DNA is TGTGCCAGTACTGACTTCTCCTACAATGAGCAGTTCTTC. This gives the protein CASTDFSYNEQFF.

The CDR3 reads CASSLASGRNTYEQYF. CDR3 DNA sequence: TGTGCCAGCAGCTTAGCGAGTGGCAGGAATACTTACGAGCAGTACTTC. The chain employs TRBV7-9 and TRBJ2-7; D not certain. The CDR3 covers 16 residues. CDR1 is SEHNR, CDR2 FQNEAQ, per germline (reference sequence). The ends were cut back, 0 bases at V and 4 bases at J, with 16 bases in the middle.

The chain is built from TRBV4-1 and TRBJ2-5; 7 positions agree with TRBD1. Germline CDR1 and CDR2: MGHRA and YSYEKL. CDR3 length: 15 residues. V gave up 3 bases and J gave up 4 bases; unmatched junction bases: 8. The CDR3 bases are TGCGCCAGCAGCCAGCAGGGGGTGGTTGGAGAGACCCAGTACTTC. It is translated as CASSQQGVVGETQYF.

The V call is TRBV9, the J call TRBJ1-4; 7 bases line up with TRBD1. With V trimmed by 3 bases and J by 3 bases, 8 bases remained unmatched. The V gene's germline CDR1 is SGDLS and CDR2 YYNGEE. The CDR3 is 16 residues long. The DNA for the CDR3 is TGTGCCAGCAGCGCTAATGGACAGGCGTCTAATGAAAAACTGTTTTTT. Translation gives CASSANGQASNEKLFF.

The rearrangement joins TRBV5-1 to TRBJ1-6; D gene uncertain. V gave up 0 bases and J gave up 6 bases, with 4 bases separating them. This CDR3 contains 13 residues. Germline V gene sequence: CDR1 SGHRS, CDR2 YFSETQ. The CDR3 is CASSLARNSPLHF. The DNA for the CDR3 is TGCGCCAGCAGCTTGGCCCGTAATTCACCCCTCCACTTT.

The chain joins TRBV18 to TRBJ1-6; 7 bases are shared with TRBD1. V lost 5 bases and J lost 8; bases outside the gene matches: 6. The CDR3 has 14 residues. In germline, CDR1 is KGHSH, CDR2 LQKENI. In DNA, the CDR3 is TGTGCCAGCTCAAGACAGGGTAGGGATTCACCCCTCCACTTT. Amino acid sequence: CASSRQGRDSPLHF.

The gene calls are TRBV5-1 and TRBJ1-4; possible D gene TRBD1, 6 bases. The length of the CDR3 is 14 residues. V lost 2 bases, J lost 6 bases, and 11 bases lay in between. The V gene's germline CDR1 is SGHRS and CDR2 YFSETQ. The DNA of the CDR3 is TGCGCCAGCAGCTTTAGAGGGGGAGATGAAAAACTGTTTTTT. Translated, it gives CASSFRGGDEKLFF.

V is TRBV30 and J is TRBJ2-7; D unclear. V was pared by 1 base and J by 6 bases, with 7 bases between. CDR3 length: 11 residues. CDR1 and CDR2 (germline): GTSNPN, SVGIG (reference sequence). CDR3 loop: CAWSDLFEQYF. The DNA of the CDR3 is TGTGCCTGGAGTGACCTATTCGAGCAGTACTTC.

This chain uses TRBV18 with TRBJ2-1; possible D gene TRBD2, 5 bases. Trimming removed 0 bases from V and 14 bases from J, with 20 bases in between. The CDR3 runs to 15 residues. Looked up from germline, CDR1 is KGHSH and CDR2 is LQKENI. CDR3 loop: CASSPPTSSPPGKFF. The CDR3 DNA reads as TGTGCCAGCTCACCACCGACCAGCTCCCCCCCGGGAAAGTTCTTC.

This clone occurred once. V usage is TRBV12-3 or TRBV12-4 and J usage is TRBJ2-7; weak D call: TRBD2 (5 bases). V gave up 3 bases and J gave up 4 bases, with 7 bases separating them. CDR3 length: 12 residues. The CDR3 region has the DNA TGTGCCAGCAGTTTTTCGGGGTACGAGCAGTACTTC. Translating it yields CASSFSGYEQYF.

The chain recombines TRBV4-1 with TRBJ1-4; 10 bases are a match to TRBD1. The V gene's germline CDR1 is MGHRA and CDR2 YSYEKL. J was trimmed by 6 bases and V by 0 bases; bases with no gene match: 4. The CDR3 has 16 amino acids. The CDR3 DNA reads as TGCGCCAGCAGCCAAGATCCGGGGACAGGGGATGAAAAACTGTTTTTT. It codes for CASSQDPGTGDEKLFF.

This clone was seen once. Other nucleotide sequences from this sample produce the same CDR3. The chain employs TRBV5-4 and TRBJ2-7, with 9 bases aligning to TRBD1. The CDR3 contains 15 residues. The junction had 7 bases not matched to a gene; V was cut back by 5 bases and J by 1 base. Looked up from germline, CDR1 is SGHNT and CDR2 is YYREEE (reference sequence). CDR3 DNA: TGTGCCAGCAGTTTACCGGGACAGGGTTCCTACGAGCAGTACTTC. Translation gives CASSLPGQGSYEQYF.

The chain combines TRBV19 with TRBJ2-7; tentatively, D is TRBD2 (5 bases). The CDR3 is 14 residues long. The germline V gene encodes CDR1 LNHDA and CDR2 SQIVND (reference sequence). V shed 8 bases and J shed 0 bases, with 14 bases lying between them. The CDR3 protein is CASSWRVVSYEQYF. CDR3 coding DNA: TGTGCCAGTTCATGGCGGGTTGTCTCCTACGAGCAGTACTTC.

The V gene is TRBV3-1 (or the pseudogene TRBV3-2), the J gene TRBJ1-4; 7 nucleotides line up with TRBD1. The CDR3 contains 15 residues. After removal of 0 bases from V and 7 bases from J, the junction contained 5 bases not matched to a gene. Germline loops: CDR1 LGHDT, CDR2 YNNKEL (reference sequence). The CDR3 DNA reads TGTGCCAGCAGCCAAGATCTCCAGGGGGGTGAAAAACTGTTTTTT. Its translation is CASSQDLQGGEKLFF.

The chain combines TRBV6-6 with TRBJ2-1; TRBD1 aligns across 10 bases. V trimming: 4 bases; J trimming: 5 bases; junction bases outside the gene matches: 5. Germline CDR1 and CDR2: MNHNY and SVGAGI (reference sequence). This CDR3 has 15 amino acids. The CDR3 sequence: CASSLRQGANNEQFF. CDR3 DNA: TGTGCCAGCAGTTTACGACAGGGGGCAAACAATGAGCAGTTCTTC.

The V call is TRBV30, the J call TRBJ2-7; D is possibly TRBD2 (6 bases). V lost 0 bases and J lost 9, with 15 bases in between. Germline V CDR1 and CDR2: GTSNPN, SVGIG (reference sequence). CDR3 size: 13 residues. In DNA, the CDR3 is TGTGCCTGGAGTGTACTTTTTAGCGGAGTGCAGTACTTC. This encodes CAWSVLFSGVQYF.

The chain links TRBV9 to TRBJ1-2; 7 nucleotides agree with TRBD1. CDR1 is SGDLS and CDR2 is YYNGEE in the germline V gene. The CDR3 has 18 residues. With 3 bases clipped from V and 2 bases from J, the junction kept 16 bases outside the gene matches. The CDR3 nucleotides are TGTGCCAGCAGCGAGGGGATCCAAGGACAGGAGAAGAACTATGGCTACACCTTC. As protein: CASSEGIQGQEKNYGYTF.

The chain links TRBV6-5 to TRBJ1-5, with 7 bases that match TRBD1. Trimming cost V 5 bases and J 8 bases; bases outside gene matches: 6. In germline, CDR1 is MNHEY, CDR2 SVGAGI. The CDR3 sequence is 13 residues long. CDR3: CASSKQGLEPQHF. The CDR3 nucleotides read TGTGCCAGCAGTAAACAGGGGTTGGAGCCCCAGCATTTT.